This T cell receptor beta chain was sequenced in a study of OX40 agonist ivuxolimab in advanced cancers. Across the study: Every 2 weeks, patients received ivuxolimab intravenously, dosed at 0.01 to 10 mg/kg. Males comprised 82.7% of the group, whose mean age was approximately 60 years (range 23 to 79). Eligibility rules accepted prior anti-PD-1, anti-PD-L1 or anti-CTLA-4 therapy, and around 43% had some. Partial responses occurred in three patients (one hepatocellular carcinoma, two cutaneous melanoma).

The CDR3 is made up of 15 amino acids. Germline loops: CDR1 SGHDT, CDR2 YYEEEE. The V end lost 1 base, the J end lost 2 bases, and 11 bases lay between the germline ends. Here immunoSEQ multiplex PCR was the method, and the copy in TCRdb shows in-frame clones only, minus some. The sample holds tens of thousands of clones, about 88% seen once. The chain joins TRBV5-6 to TRBJ2-3, with D uncertain. The material sequenced was CD4+ or CD8+ T cells sorted from blood, taken in a trial of the OX40 agonist ivuxolimab. This receptor was identified in an adult with an advanced solid tumor such as melanoma, head and neck, liver or kidney cancer. The CDR3: CASSLLGQFTDTQYF. The CDR3 DNA reads TGTGCCAGCAGCTTGTTAGGGCAGTTCACAGATACGCAGTATTTT.